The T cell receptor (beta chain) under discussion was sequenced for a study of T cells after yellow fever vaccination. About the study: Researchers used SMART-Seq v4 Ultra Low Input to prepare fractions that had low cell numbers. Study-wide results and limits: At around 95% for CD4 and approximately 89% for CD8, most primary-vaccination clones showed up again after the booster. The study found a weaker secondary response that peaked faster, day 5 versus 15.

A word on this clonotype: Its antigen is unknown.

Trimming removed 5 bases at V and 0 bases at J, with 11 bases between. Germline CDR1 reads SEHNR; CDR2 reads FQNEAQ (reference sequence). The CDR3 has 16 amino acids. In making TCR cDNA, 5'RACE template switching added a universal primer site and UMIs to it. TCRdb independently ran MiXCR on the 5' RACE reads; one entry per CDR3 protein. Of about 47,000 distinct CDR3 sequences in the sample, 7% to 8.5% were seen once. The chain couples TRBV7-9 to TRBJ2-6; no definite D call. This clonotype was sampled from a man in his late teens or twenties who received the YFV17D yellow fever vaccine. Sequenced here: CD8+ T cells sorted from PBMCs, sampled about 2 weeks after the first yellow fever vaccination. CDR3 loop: CASSPAVDSGANVLTF. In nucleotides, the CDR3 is TGTGCCAGCAGCCCTGCCGTCGACTCTGGGGCCAACGTCCTGACTTTC.